The next 6 T cell receptor beta chains were all read from a single sample in a study of shared clonotypes between healthy human individuals (TCRdb year 2020). CD8 naive samples consisted of CD45RO-negative cells that were positively selected for CCR7, yielding a CD45RA+CCR7+ population without TemRA cells. The library was made by the immunoSEQ multiplex PCR assay. Imported from immuneACCESS, the table was reduced by TCRdb to in-frame sequences with V and J called. These copies leave out some clones; in studies compared against another copy, an unresolved V gene accounts for under half, and the cause of the remainder is not known. The sample table records about 1,900,000 clones; roughly 94% of these occur just once. The ten biggest clones cover less than 1.5% of the sample. Material: naive CD8+ T cells sorted from blood. According to the study, the label for this sample's cell subset or site signals: CD45RA+CCR7+. The origin of the receptors is a man younger than 35 in good health.

The chain couples TRBV4-3 to TRBJ1-1; the D is unclear. This CDR3 spans 15 amino acids. Trimming removed 0 bases at V and 4 bases at J, with 12 bases between. The germline gives CDR1 LGHNA, CDR2 YSLEER. Here the CDR3 reads CASSQETGAGTEAFF. CDR3 nucleotide sequence: TGCGCCAGCAGCCAAGAAACGGGCGCGGGCACTGAAGCTTTCTTT.

Comments on this clone: This same CDR3 is encoded by further DNA sequences in the sample. This chain joins TRBV7-2 and TRBJ2-7, with D perhaps TRBD2 (5 bases). The CDR3 spans 14 residues. Germline V gene sequence: CDR1 SGHTA, CDR2 FQGNSA. V lost 0 bases and J 0 bases, leaving 6 bases between the germline ends. DNA of the CDR3: TGTGCCAGCAGCTTAGCAAGCGGCTCCTACGAGCAGTACTTC. This gives the protein CASSLASGSYEQYF. Full variable domain (outside the CDR3, taken from reference TRBV7-2 and TRBJ2-7): GAGVSQSPSNKVTEKGKDVELRCDPISGHTALYWYRQSLGQGLEFLIYFQGNSAPDKSGLPSDRFSAERTGGSVSTLTIQRTQQEDSAVYLCASSLASGSYEQYFGPGTRLTVT.

Points on this clone: This same CDR3 is encoded by further DNA sequences in the sample. CDR3 in amino acids: CSVEEGGYEQYF. The DNA of the CDR3 is TGCAGCGTTGAGGAGGGGGGCTACGAGCAGTACTTC. V is TRBV29-1 and J is TRBJ2-7; D might be TRBD1 or TRBD2, each matching 6 bases. This CDR3 contains 12 residues. Germline CDR1 reads SQVTM; CDR2 reads ANQGSEA. Trimming stripped 3 bases from V and 3 bases from J, with 9 bases between.

This chain connects TRBV7-8 to TRBJ1-6; 8 bases map to TRBD1. This CDR3 comprises 14 residues. With 5 bases clipped from V and 11 bases from J, the junction kept 8 bases outside the gene matches. CDR1 and CDR2 (germline): SGHVS, FQNEAQ. The CDR3 DNA sequence: TGTGCCAGCAGCGGATCGGGACAGGCGGCACCCCTCCACTTT. Translation gives CASSGSGQAAPLHF.

V usage is TRBV2 and J usage is TRBJ2-5; 11 positions agree with TRBD2. The V and J ends lost 2 bases and 3 bases, in that order; junction bases with no gene match: 11. The CDR3 is made up of 18 amino acids. Germline CDR1 and CDR2: SNHLY and FYNNEI. CDR3 sequence: CASSEWQGPGLAEETQYF. CDR3 DNA: TGTGCCAGCAGTGAATGGCAGGGACCGGGACTAGCGGAAGAGACCCAGTACTTC.

The J gene is TRBJ2-7, the V gene TRBV7-9; 8 nucleotides line up with TRBD2. The CDR3 totals 15 residues. Germline trimming cut 4 bases from V and 4 bases from J; bases unmatched to any gene: 9. CDR1 and CDR2 (germline): SEHNR, FQNEAQ (reference sequence). CDR3 sequence (DNA): TGTGCCAGCAGCTCTCCGGGCGGGGGGTCTTACGAGCAGTACTTC. As protein: CASSSPGGGSYEQYF. The variable domain in full, with the rest retrieved from reference TRBV7-9 and TRBJ2-7, is DTGVSQNPRHKITKRGQNVTFRCDPISEHNRLYWYRQTLGQGPEFLTYFQNEAQLEKSRLLSDRFSAERPKGSFSTLEIQRTEQGDSAMYLCASSSPGGGSYEQYFGPGTRLTVT.